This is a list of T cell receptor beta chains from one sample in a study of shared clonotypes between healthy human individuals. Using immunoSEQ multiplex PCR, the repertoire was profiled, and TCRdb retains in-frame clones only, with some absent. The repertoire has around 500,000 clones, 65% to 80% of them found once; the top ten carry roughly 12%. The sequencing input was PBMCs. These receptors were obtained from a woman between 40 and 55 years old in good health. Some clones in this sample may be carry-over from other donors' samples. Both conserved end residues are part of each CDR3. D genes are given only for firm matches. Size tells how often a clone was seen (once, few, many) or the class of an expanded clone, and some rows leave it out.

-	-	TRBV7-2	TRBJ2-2	TGTGCCAGCAGAGCTAGGGCCACCGGGGAGCTGTTTTTT	CASRARATGELFF
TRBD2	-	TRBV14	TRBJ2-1	TGTGCCAGCAGCAAGCTAGCGGGAGTTGGGGATGAGCAGTTCTTC	CASSKLAGVGDEQFF
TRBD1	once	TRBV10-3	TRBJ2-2	TGTGCCATCAGTGGGACTTATGGACAGGGCTTCTCGGCCGGGGAGCTGTTTTTT	CAISGTYGQGFSAGELFF
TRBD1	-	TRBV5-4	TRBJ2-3	TGTGCCAGCGGTACGACAGGGCGCGGCACAGATACGCAGTATTTT	CASGTTGRGTDTQYF
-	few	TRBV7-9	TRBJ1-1	TGTGCCAGCAGTAAAACTGAAGCTTTCTTT	CASSKTEAFF
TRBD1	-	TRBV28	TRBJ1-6	TGTGCCAGCAGCTTGGGACAGGGGACGAATTCACCCCTCCACTTT	CASSLGQGTNSPLHF
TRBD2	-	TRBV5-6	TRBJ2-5	TGTGCCAGCAGCTGGACCATAGCGGGACAAGAGACCCAGTACTTC	CASSWTIAGQETQYF
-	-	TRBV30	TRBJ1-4	TGTGCCTGGAGTGTGGGATCCAGCGGGGCTGAAAAACTGTTTTTT	CAWSVGSSGAEKLFF
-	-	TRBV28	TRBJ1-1	TGTGCCAGCAGTAAGCCCACTGAAGCTTTCTTT	CASSKPTEAFF
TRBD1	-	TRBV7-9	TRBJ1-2	TGTGCCAGCAGCTCTCCGAGGACAGGGGTCCTCTATGGCTACACCTTC	CASSSPRTGVLYGYTF
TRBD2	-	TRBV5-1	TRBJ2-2	TGCGCCAGCACCGTTTTAGCGGGAGGCGGTAACACCGGGGAGCTGTTTTTT	CASTVLAGGGNTGELFF
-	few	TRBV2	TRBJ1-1	TGTGCCAGCAGCCAACAGGGAAACACTGAAGCTTTCTTT	CASSQQGNTEAFF
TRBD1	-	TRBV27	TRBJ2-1	TGTGCCAGCAGTCACGGACAGGGGGCTTTGGTGTATGAGCAGTTCTTC	CASSHGQGALVYEQFF
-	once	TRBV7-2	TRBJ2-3	TGTGCCAGCAGCCCCTACGGGGGCACAGATACGCAGTATTTT	CASSPYGGTDTQYF
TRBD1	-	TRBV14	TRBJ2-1	TGTGCCAGCAGCCAAGATTACGACAGGGTCGGCAATGAGCAGTTCTTC	CASSQDYDRVGNEQFF
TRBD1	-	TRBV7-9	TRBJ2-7	TGTGCCAGCAGCCAAAAGACAGGGCTATCCTACGAGCAGTACTTC	CASSQKTGLSYEQYF
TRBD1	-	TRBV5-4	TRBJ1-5	TGTGCCAGCAGCAAGGGGGGACAGGGGGCAAATCAGCCCCAGCATTTT	CASSKGGQGANQPQHF
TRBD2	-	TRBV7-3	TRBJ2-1	TGTGCCAGCAGCCCCAGGGTAGCGGGAGGAACGAATGAGCAGTTCTTC	CASSPRVAGGTNEQFF
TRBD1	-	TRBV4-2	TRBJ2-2	TGTGCCAGCAGCCAACGGGGAACGACAGGGCCGAGGACCGGGGAGCTGTTTTTT	CASSQRGTTGPRTGELFF
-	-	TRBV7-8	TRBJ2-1	TGTGCCAGCAGCTTAGCAACCGGGAGCGGCGTGCAGTTCTTC	CASSLATGSGVQFF
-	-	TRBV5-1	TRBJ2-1	TGCGCCAGCAGCTTTACGGAGGAGTCCTACAATGAGCAGTTCTTC	CASSFTEESYNEQFF
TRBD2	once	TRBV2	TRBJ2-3	TGTGCCAGCAATTTGCGGGAGGGCACAGATACGCAGTATTTT	CASNLREGTDTQYF
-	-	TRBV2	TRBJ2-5	TGTGCCAGCAGTGACAGGGCCAGAGAGACCCAGTACTTC	CASSDRARETQYF
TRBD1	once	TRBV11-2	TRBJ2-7	TGTGCCAGCAGCTTAGATGCGGACAGGGCATTCTCCTACGAGCAGTACTTC	CASSLDADRAFSYEQYF
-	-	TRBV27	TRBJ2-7	TGTGCCAGCACCTCGTCCAGGAACTCCTACGAGCAGTACTTC	CASTSSRNSYEQYF
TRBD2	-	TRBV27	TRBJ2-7	TGTGCCAGCAGTCCGGGAGGGCCCTCCTACGAGCAGTACTTC	CASSPGGPSYEQYF
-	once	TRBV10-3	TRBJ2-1	TGTGCCATCAGTTCTTCAGGGGCCGGACCAAATGAGCAGTTCTTC	CAISSSGAGPNEQFF
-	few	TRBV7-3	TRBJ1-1	TGTGCCAGCAGCTTAATAGGACAGAACACTGAAGCTTTCTTT	CASSLIGQNTEAFF
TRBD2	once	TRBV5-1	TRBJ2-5	TGCGCCAGCAGCCTGACTAGCCTGGTCCAAGAGACCCAGTACTTC	CASSLTSLVQETQYF
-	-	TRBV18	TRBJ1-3	TGTGCCAGCTCACCACCGACCAGGGCTGGAAACACCATATATTTT	CASSPPTRAGNTIYF
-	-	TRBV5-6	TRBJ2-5	TGTGCCAGCAGCTTCGGGCAGCAAGAGACCCAGTACTTC	CASSFGQQETQYF
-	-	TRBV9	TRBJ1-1	TGTGCCAGCAGCGTAGGACAGTGGAACACTGAAGCTTTCTTT	CASSVGQWNTEAFF
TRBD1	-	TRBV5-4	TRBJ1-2	TGTGCCAGCAGCTCCGGGACAGGTGTCCGCTACACCTTC	CASSSGTGVRYTF
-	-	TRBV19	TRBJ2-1	TGTGCCAGTAGTATTTGGGTTAGTAGCGGAAATGAGCAGTTCTTC	CASSIWVSSGNEQFF
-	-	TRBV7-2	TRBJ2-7	TGTGCCAGCAGCTTGAGTTCGGCGGGATTCAGGACGGACGAGCAGTACTTC	CASSLSSAGFRTDEQYF
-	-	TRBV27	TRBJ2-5	TGTGCCAGCAGTTTATCGTCCCAAGAGACCCAGTACTTC	CASSLSSQETQYF
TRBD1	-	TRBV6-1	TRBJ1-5	TGTGCCAGCAGCCCCGGGACAGTTAGCAATCAGCCCCAGCATTTT	CASSPGTVSNQPQHF
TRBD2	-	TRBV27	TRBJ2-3	TGTGCCAGCAGTTTATACGGGAGGGCCTTAGGAGATACGCAGTATTTT	CASSLYGRALGDTQYF
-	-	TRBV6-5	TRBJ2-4	TGTGCCAGCAGTTACTCGTCTGGGGGCAAAAACATTCAGTACTTC	CASSYSSGGKNIQYF
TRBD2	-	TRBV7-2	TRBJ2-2	TGTGCCAGCAGCTTAGTTCGGGGAGGGACCGGGGAGCTGTTTTTT	CASSLVRGGTGELFF
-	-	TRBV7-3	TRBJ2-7	TGTGCCAGCAGTTCATTCGGCAGGGTACTACCGTACGAGCAGTACTTC	CASSSFGRVLPYEQYF
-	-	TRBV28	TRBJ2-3	TGTGCCAGCAGGGGGTCCACCCACGTGACAGATACGCAGTATTTT	CASRGSTHVTDTQYF
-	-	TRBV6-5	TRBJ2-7	TGTGCCAGCAGTTACTCAGCCGGATCCTACGAGCAGTACTTC	CASSYSAGSYEQYF
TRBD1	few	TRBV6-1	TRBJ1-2	TGTGCCAGCAGAGACAGGGGGCAGGCTAACTATGGCTACACCTTC	CASRDRGQANYGYTF
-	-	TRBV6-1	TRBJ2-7	TGTGCCACAAGGGGTAGTCCCTACGAGCAGTACTTC	CATRGSPYEQYF
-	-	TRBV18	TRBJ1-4	TGTGCCAGCTCACTTGCAACTAATGAAAAACTGTTTTTT	CASSLATNEKLFF
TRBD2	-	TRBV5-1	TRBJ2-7	TGCGCCAGCAGCTTGTCGGGACTAGCTGCCTCGGCTTCTTACGAGCAGTACTTC	CASSLSGLAASASYEQYF